One sample yielded the 2 T cell receptor beta chains listed below, sequenced in a study of shared clonotypes between healthy human individuals. The data were produced by immunoSEQ multiplex PCR, yet TCRdb's version contains in-frame clones alone and is incomplete. The sample yields some 490,000 clones, approximately 80% seen once. Input material: PBMCs. These receptors all come from a woman in her forties in good health. Some clones in this sample may be carry-over from other donors' samples.

The chain links TRBV7-2 to TRBJ2-7; TRBD1 is a possible D gene (6 bases). The CDR3 length is 15 residues. The V and J ends lost 3 bases and 0 bases respectively, with 12 bases between them. CDR1 is SGHTA and CDR2 is FQGNSA in the germline V gene. The CDR3 coding sequence is TGTGCCAGCAGCTTCCAGACAGGAGTCTCCTACGAGCAGTACTTC. Encoded protein: CASSFQTGVSYEQYF.

This chain connects TRBV4-2 to TRBJ1-3, with TRBD1 matching 8 bases. In germline, CDR1 is LGHNA, CDR2 YNFKEQ. This CDR3 is 17 amino acids long. The ends lost 1 base at V and 2 bases at J; junction bases unmatched: 7. CDR3 amino acids: CASSQVLGQAAGNTIYF. The CDR3, as DNA: TGTGCCAGCAGCCAAGTTTTGGGACAGGCAGCTGGAAACACCATATATTTT.